Listed here are 27 T cell receptor beta chains from one sample, sequenced in a study of T cells in tuberculosis. Some clones are missing from TCRdb's copy, which holds only in-frame ones; the method was immunoSEQ multiplex PCR. The table lists around 30,000 clones, approximately 93% of them singletons. The material sequenced was PBMCs. These receptors were obtained from a donor aged 10 to 29 with latent tuberculosis or without tuberculosis infection.

V usage is TRBV28 and J usage is TRBJ2-1; the match to TRBD2 covers 7 bases. In germline, CDR1 is MDHEN, CDR2 SYDVKM. The CDR3 loop spans 13 amino acids. Trimming took 6 bases from V and 10 from J; bases not matched to a gene: 9. CDR3 bases: TGTGCCAGCAGCTACGGACTAGTGGAAGAGCAGTTCTTC. This translates into CASSYGLVEEQFF.

The chain combines TRBV19 with TRBJ2-2; a weak D match, TRBD2 (5 bases). Per germline, CDR1 LNHDA and CDR2 SQIVND (reference sequence). V gave up 11 bases and J gave up 4 bases, with 11 bases separating them. This CDR3 contains 12 residues. Here the CDR3 reads CAVGRGTGELFF. The CDR3 DNA reads TGTGCCGTTGGGAGAGGCACCGGGGAGCTGTTTTTT. The full variable domain, completed using reference TRBV19 and TRBJ2-2, is DGGITQSPKYLFRKEGQNVTLSCEQNLNHDAMYWYRQDPGQGLRLIYYSQIVNDFQKGDIAEGYSVSREKKESFPLTVTSAQKNPTAFYLCAVGRGTGELFFGEGSRLTVL.

The V call is TRBV27, the J call TRBJ2-3, with 7 nucleotides matching TRBD2. Germline loops: CDR1 MNHEY, CDR2 SMNVEV (reference sequence). Trimming took 4 bases from V and 0 from J; bases not matched to a gene: 10. The CDR3 is 17 residues long. The CDR3 sequence is CASSSYRGLVSTDTQYF. In DNA, the CDR3 is TGTGCCAGCAGTTCCTACCGAGGACTAGTCAGCACAGATACGCAGTATTTT.

This clone was recorded a few times. The chain combines TRBV18 with TRBJ1-4; D call uncertain. Per germline, CDR1 KGHSH and CDR2 LQKENI. This CDR3 has 16 amino acids. V gave up 0 bases and J gave up 8 bases, with 16 bases separating them. CDR3 sequence: CASSPPIWESGEKLFF. DNA for the CDR3: TGTGCCAGCTCACCACCTATCTGGGAATCGGGGGAAAAACTGTTTTTT.

The CDR3 loop reads CASSSTENTEAFF. In nucleotides, the CDR3 is TGTGCCAGCAGTTCGACAGAGAACACTGAAGCTTTCTTT. The J gene is TRBJ1-1, the V gene TRBV6-1; a weak D match, TRBD1 (5 bases). V lost 5 bases, J lost 1 base, and 8 bases lay in between. Germline V gives CDR1 MNHNS, CDR2 SASEGT. This CDR3 spans 13 amino acids.

The J gene is TRBJ2-7, the V gene TRBV6-1; D not resolved. The CDR3 covers 15 residues. Germline CDR1 and CDR2: MNHNS and SASEGT. Between the trimmed V and J ends, which lost 0 bases and 2 bases, there was a span of 11 bases. The chain's CDR3 is CASSEAEILTYEQYF. The CDR3 region has the DNA TGTGCCAGCAGTGAAGCCGAGATCTTAACCTACGAGCAGTACTTC.

This sequence joins TRBV7-9 and TRBJ1-4, with D unresolved. CDR1 is SEHNR and CDR2 is FQNEAQ in the germline V gene (reference sequence). The CDR3 loop spans 14 amino acids. Trimming removed 7 bases at V and 4 bases at J, with 13 bases between. CDR3 residues: CASTSGEHNEKLFF. CDR3 sequence (DNA): TGTGCCAGCACATCCGGGGAGCATAATGAAAAACTGTTTTTT.

The chain uses TRBV7-9 and TRBJ1-1, with D maybe TRBD1 (6 bases). Germline values: CDR1 SEHNR, CDR2 FQNEAQ (reference sequence). V was pared by 4 bases and J by 5 bases, with 11 bases between. The CDR3 is made up of 13 amino acids. CDR3 in DNA: TGTGCCAGCAGCTCAACAGGGCAAACTGAAGCTTTCTTT. Protein sequence: CASSSTGQTEAFF.

A remark on this clone: Other nucleotide sequences from this sample produce the same CDR3. The rearrangement joins TRBV6-5 to TRBJ1-1; maybe TRBD1 (5 bases). The V gene lost 2 bases and the J gene lost 0 bases, with 10 bases spanning the gap. The V gene's germline CDR1 is MNHEY and CDR2 SVGAGI. The CDR3 sequence is 15 residues long. The CDR3 sequence is CASSYGQGVNTEAFF. Here the CDR3 DNA reads TGTGCCAGCAGTTACGGCCAAGGGGTGAACACTGAAGCTTTCTTT.

This chain uses TRBV5-1 with TRBJ2-7, with D tentatively TRBD1 (6 bases). Germline V gene data show CDR1 as SGHRS and CDR2 as YFSETQ. Deletions cut 0 bases from V and 2 bases from J, with 15 bases between. CDR3 length: 16 amino acids. The CDR3 spells CASSLASGTLAYEQYF. CDR3 bases: TGCGCCAGCAGCTTGGCCTCGGGGACACTTGCCTACGAGCAGTACTTC.

This clone came up a few times. The CDR3, as DNA: TGCGCCAGCAGCTTGGCGGACAGGGCTTCCTACGAGCAGTACTTC. This encodes CASSLADRASYEQYF. The chain couples TRBV5-1 to TRBJ2-7; TRBD1 aligns across 8 bases. CDR3 length: 15 amino acids. V was clipped by 0 bases and J by 1 base; unmatched bases: 3. Looked up from germline, CDR1 is SGHRS and CDR2 is YFSETQ.

This chain joins TRBV2 and TRBJ2-1, with TRBD2 as a possible D gene (5 bases). V was pared by 0 bases and J by 7 bases, with 19 bases between. This CDR3 has 17 amino acids. Germline lookup yields CDR1 SNHLY and CDR2 FYNNEI. The DNA for the CDR3 is TGTGCCAGCAGTGAAGCGGGGAGCACCGGAAACACAAATGAGCAGTTCTTC. This codes for CASSEAGSTGNTNEQFF.

This clone was detected a few times. The rearrangement joins TRBV7-2 to TRBJ1-5; possible D gene TRBD1, 6 bases. The germline V gene has CDR1 SGHTA and CDR2 FQGNSA. CDR3 length: 15 residues. V lost 0 bases, J lost 5 bases, and 11 bases lay in between. CDR3 DNA sequence: TGTGCCAGCAGCTTAGCCTGGGGGCCCGATCAGCCCCAGCATTTT. This translates into CASSLAWGPDQPQHF.

The CDR3 is CASSPYPGTSGGANEQFF. DNA for the CDR3: TGCGCCAGCAGTCCGTATCCCGGGACTAGCGGGGGGGCCAATGAGCAGTTCTTC. The rearrangement uses TRBV5-1 and TRBJ2-1; 16 positions agree with TRBD2. The CDR3 runs 18 residues. J gave up 6 bases and V 5 bases, and 11 bases lay outside the gene matches. Germline CDR1 reads SGHRS; CDR2 reads YFSETQ.

The chain is built from TRBV5-4 and TRBJ2-1, with 9 bases identical to TRBD1. J gave up 5 bases and V 4 bases, and 7 bases lay outside the gene matches. There are 15 residues in the CDR3. Germline lookup yields CDR1 SGHNT and CDR2 YYREEE (reference sequence). CDR3 nucleotides: TGTGCCAGCAGCCCACAGGGGGCTTATGACAATGAGCAGTTCTTC. It yields the protein CASSPQGAYDNEQFF.

The chain joins TRBV11-2 to TRBJ2-1, with D hard to call. Germline V CDR1 and CDR2: SGHAT, FQNNGV. This CDR3 region has 15 residues. The germline V and J ends were trimmed by 1 base and 0 bases, with 7 bases remaining between them. The CDR3: CASSLVLDSYNEQFF. The CDR3 DNA is TGTGCCAGCAGCTTAGTTTTAGACTCCTACAATGAGCAGTTCTTC.

V gene TRBV19 combines with J gene TRBJ1-6; D remains ambiguous. This CDR3 has 15 amino acids. Trimming removed 3 bases from V and 5 bases from J, with 11 bases in between. Per germline, CDR1 LNHDA and CDR2 SQIVND (reference sequence). The CDR3 coding sequence is TGTGCCAGTAGTATCTCGAGCAGGAATAATTCACCCCTCCACTTT. Translated: CASSISSRNNSPLHF.

The rearrangement links TRBV6-5 to TRBJ2-2; D call uncertain. V lost 11 bases, J lost 3 bases, and 13 bases lay in between. Germline V gene lookup returns CDR1 MNHEY and CDR2 SVGAGI. This CDR3 region has 13 residues. The chain's CDR3 is CAPPRCHTGELFF. The CDR3 nucleotides are TGTGCCCCACCCCGGTGTCACACCGGGGAGCTGTTTTTT.

The chain uses TRBV6-1 and TRBJ1-1; D gene unclear. The CDR3 consists of 14 residues. From germline, CDR1 is MNHNS and CDR2 SASEGT. V was cut by 7 bases and J by 3 bases, with 15 bases left in between. The CDR3 nucleotides are TGTGCCAGCACCCCCGGTGGGGAGGACACTGAAGCTTTCTTT. The encoded protein is CASTPGGEDTEAFF.

This chain connects TRBV14 to TRBJ2-5; possible D gene TRBD2, 7 bases. This CDR3 spans 17 amino acids. The ends were cut back, 0 bases at V and 4 bases at J, with 18 bases in the middle. CDR1 is SGHDN and CDR2 is FVKESK in the germline V gene. The CDR3 DNA sequence: TGTGCCAGCAGCCAAGATTTCGGCCAGGGAGGGGGAGAGACCCAGTACTTC. Translated, it gives CASSQDFGQGGGETQYF.

J is TRBJ1-4 and V is TRBV2; weak D call: TRBD1 (6 bases). Germline CDR1 SNHLY, CDR2 FYNNEI. V lost 6 bases and J 0 bases, leaving 11 bases between the germline ends. The CDR3 runs to 15 residues. The CDR3 is CASSGTRATNEKLFF. The CDR3 DNA is TGTGCCAGCAGCGGGACACGTGCAACTAATGAAAAACTGTTTTTT.

This rearrangement joins TRBV6-1 to TRBJ2-7; D remains ambiguous. V lost 3 bases and J 1 base, leaving 4 bases between the germline ends. CDR3 size: 12 residues. Germline lookup yields CDR1 MNHNS and CDR2 SASEGT. CDR3 in amino acids: CASSERSYEQYF. CDR3 sequence (DNA): TGTGCCAGCAGTGAGAGATCCTACGAGCAGTACTTC.

This clone has only one observation. The chain uses TRBV5-1 and TRBJ2-5; 8 nucleotides align to TRBD2. The junction had 10 bases not matched to a gene; V was cut back by 5 bases and J by 4 bases. The CDR3 is 15 amino acids. Germline V lookup: CDR1 SGHRS, CDR2 YFSETQ. The CDR3 DNA reads TGCGCCAGCAGACCAGCGGGAGAGAGGGGAGAGACCCAGTACTTC. The encoded protein is CASRPAGERGETQYF.

The chain carries TRBV7-9 and TRBJ2-7, with 7 bases lining up with TRBD1. V was clipped by 5 bases and J by 2 bases; unmatched bases: 15. Germline assignment: CDR1 SEHNR and CDR2 FQNEAQ (reference sequence). The CDR3 loop spans 17 amino acids. The CDR3 spells CASSPARTGLETYEQYF. In nucleotides, the CDR3 is TGTGCCAGCAGCCCCGCTCGGACAGGCCTGGAGACCTACGAGCAGTACTTC. The complete variable domain, with remaining parts taken from reference TRBV7-9 and TRBJ2-7, reads DTGVSQNPRHKITKRGQNVTFRCDPISEHNRLYWYRQTLGQGPEFLTYFQNEAQLEKSRLLSDRFSAERPKGSFSTLEIQRTEQGDSAMYLCASSPARTGLETYEQYFGPGTRLTVT.

The CDR3 sequence: CASSQNPSGTTDTQYF. The CDR3 DNA reads as TGTGCCAGCAGCCAAAACCCTAGCGGGACCACAGATACGCAGTATTTT. This sequence joins TRBV4-2 and TRBJ2-3, with TRBD2 matching 9 bases. The CDR3 runs 16 residues. The V and J ends lost 2 bases and 2 bases, in that order; junction bases with no gene match: 5. Germline CDR1 reads LGHNA; CDR2 reads YNFKEQ.

This chain links TRBV25-1 with TRBJ1-1, with D uncertain. CDR1 MGHDK and CDR2 SYGVNS come from the germline V gene. The CDR3 consists of 13 residues. V lost 3 bases and J lost 0, with 5 bases in between. CDR3 in DNA: TGTGCCAGCAGTGAGTCTCTGAACACTGAAGCTTTCTTT. Amino acid sequence: CASSESLNTEAFF. Together with reference TRBV25-1 and TRBJ1-1, the CDR3 gives the full variable domain: EADIYQTPRYLVIGTGKKITLECSQTMGHDKMYWYQQDPGMELHLIHYSYGVNSTEKGDLSSESTVSRIRTEHFPLTLESARPSHTSQYLCASSESLNTEAFFGQGTRLTVV.

The rearrangement joins TRBV18 to TRBJ1-2, with TRBD1 as a possible D gene (5 bases). Germline CDR1 reads KGHSH; CDR2 reads LQKENI. V gave up 6 bases and J gave up 8 bases, with 13 bases separating them. The CDR3 loop spans 12 amino acids. In DNA form, the CDR3 reads TGTGCCAGCTCCACAGGTCTTGGGGGCTACACCTTC. As protein: CASSTGLGGYTF.